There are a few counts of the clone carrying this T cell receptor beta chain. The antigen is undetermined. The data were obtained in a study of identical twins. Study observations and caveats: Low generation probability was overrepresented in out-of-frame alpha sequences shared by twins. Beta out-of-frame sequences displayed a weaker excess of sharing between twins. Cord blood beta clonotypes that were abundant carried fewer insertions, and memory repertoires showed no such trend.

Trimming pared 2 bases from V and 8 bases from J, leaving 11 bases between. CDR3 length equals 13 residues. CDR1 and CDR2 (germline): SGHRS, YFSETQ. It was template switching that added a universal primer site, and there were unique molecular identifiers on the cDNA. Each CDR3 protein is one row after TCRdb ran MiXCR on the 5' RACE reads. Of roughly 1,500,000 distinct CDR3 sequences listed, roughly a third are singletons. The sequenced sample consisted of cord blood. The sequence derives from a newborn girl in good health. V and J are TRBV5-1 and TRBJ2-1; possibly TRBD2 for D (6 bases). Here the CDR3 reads CASSLLAPDEQFF. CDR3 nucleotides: TGCGCCAGCAGCTTACTAGCTCCCGATGAGCAGTTCTTC.